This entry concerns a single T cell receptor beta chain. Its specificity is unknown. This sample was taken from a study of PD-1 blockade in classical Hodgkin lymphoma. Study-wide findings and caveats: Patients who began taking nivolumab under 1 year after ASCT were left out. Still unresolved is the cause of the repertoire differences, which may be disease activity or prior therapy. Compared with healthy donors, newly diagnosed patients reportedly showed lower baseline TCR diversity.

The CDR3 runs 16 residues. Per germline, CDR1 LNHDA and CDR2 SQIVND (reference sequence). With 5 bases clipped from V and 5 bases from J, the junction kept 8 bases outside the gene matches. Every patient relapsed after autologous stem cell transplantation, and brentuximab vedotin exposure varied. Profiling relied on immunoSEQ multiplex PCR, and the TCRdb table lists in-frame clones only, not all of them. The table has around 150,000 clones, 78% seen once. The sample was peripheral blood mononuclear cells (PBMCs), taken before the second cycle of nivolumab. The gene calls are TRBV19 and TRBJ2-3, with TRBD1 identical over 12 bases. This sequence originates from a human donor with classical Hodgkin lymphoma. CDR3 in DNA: TGTGCCAGTAGTTCGGACCGGGACAGGGGGCGAGATACGCAGTATTTT. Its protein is CASSSDRDRGRDTQYF. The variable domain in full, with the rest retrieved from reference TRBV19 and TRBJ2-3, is DGGITQSPKYLFRKEGQNVTLSCEQNLNHDAMYWYRQDPGQGLRLIYYSQIVNDFQKGDIAEGYSVSREKKESFPLTVTSAQKNPTAFYLCASSSDRDRGRDTQYFGPGTRLTVL.